The rows below give T cell receptor beta chains drawn from one sample of a study of T cells in tuberculosis. Generated by immunoSEQ multiplex PCR, the TCRdb table keeps only in-frame clones and is missing some. The sample yields roughly 35,000 clones, around 93% seen once. The sequencing sample was made of PBMCs. The receptors come from a donor aged 10-35 years with latent tuberculosis or without tuberculosis infection. Some clones in this sample may be carry-over from other donors' samples. Both conserved end residues are part of each CDR3. Fields, in order: clone size, J gene, D gene, V gene, CDR3 DNA, CDR3 protein. D genes are given only for firm matches. Size is stated for part of the rows, as once, few or many counts, or as a class when the clone is expanded.

size: NA
J: TRBJ2-7
D: TRBD2
V: TRBV4-3
DNA: TGCGCCAGCAGCCAAGAGGCTAGCGGGGGGGCAGATGAGCAGTACTTC
CDR3: CASSQEASGGADEQYF

size: NA
J: TRBJ1-4
D: NA
V: TRBV27
DNA: TGTGCCAGCAGTCGCAGGGCAGGAAAACTGTTTTTT
CDR3: CASSRRAGKLFF

size: NA
J: TRBJ1-3
D: NA
V: TRBV30
DNA: TGTGCCTGGAGTACTAAGACAGCCGGGGGAAACACCATATATTTT
CDR3: CAWSTKTAGGNTIYF

size: NA
J: TRBJ1-1
D: NA
V: TRBV4-1
DNA: TGCGCCAGCAGCCAAGAAATCTACGGGAGCCGTACATCTGAAGCTTTCTTT
CDR3: CASSQEIYGSRTSEAFF

size: NA
J: TRBJ2-1
D: NA
V: TRBV5-1
DNA: TGCGCCAGCAGCTTGAGACAGCGCGATGAGCAGTTCTTC
CDR3: CASSLRQRDEQFF

size: NA
J: TRBJ1-1
D: NA
V: TRBV18
DNA: TGTGCCAGCTCACCACGCGCACAGGGTATCGCGGTCACTGAAGCTTTCTTT
CDR3: CASSPRAQGIAVTEAFF

size: NA
J: TRBJ2-2
D: TRBD1
V: TRBV19
DNA: TGTGCCAGTAGTCAGGGGGCGACCGGGGAGCTGTTTTTT
CDR3: CASSQGATGELFF

size: NA
J: TRBJ1-5
D: TRBD1
V: TRBV30
DNA: TGTGCCTGGAGTGTACGAGGTTTTCGGGGACAGGGACAGTCTCAGCCCCAGCATTTT
CDR3: CAWSVRGFRGQGQSQPQHF

size: once
J: TRBJ1-6
D: NA
V: TRBV19
DNA: TGTGCCAGTAGTTCACGACTGGCAAATTCACCCCTCCACTTT
CDR3: CASSSRLANSPLHF

size: NA
J: TRBJ1-1
D: NA
V: TRBV19
DNA: TGTGCCAGTAGTATATCTGGGGGCTCCGGGACTGAAGCTTTCTTT
CDR3: CASSISGGSGTEAFF

size: NA
J: TRBJ1-3
D: NA
V: TRBV2
DNA: TGTGCCAGCAGTGGGGCCCCGGACACAAGCTCTGGAAACACCATATATTTT
CDR3: CASSGAPDTSSGNTIYF

size: NA
J: TRBJ2-1
D: TRBD1
V: TRBV6-4
DNA: TGTGCCAGCAGTGACTCCCGGACAGGGGAATTAGGGGAGCAGTTCTTC
CDR3: CASSDSRTGELGEQFF

size: NA
J: TRBJ2-5
D: NA
V: TRBV2
DNA: TGTGCCAGCAGTGACGAAGAGACCCAGTACTTC
CDR3: CASSDEETQYF

size: NA
J: TRBJ1-4
D: TRBD1
V: TRBV5-6
DNA: TGTGCCAGCAGCTTGGGTATCGGGGACAGCTCAACTAATGAAAAACTGTTTTTT
CDR3: CASSLGIGDSSTNEKLFF

size: NA
J: TRBJ1-1
D: NA
V: TRBV7-2
DNA: TGTGCCAGCAGCACTCGCGAGGGTAGCACGGCAGCTTTCTTT
CDR3: CASSTREGSTAAFF

size: NA
J: TRBJ2-5
D: NA
V: TRBV5-6
DNA: TGTGCCAGCAGTCGCCATCCCCCAGTACAAGAGACCCAGTACTTC
CDR3: CASSRHPPVQETQYF

size: NA
J: TRBJ1-6
D: TRBD1
V: TRBV10-2
DNA: TGCGCCAGCTGGGGACAGGGGGCTTTATCAAATTCACCCCTCCACTTT
CDR3: CASWGQGALSNSPLHF

size: NA
J: TRBJ1-2
D: NA
V: TRBV7-3
DNA: TGTGCCAGCAGCTTAAGTGGGGGGAGCGGCTACACCTTC
CDR3: CASSLSGGSGYTF

size: NA
J: TRBJ2-7
D: NA
V: TRBV18
DNA: TGTGCCAGCTCACCATATAACCCCGGGGGAACCTACGAGCAGTACTTC
CDR3: CASSPYNPGGTYEQYF

size: NA
J: TRBJ2-2
D: TRBD1
V: TRBV5-1
DNA: TGCGCCAGCGGACACAGGGGGCAAGGCGGGGAGCTGTTTTTT
CDR3: CASGHRGQGGELFF

size: NA
J: TRBJ1-2
D: NA
V: TRBV28
DNA: TGTGCCAGCAGCCCGCCGGGGGATGGCTACACCTTC
CDR3: CASSPPGDGYTF

size: NA
J: TRBJ1-6
D: NA
V: TRBV2
DNA: TGTGCCAGCAGTGTCGGCAGGGCGGATTCACCCCTCCACTTT
CDR3: CASSVGRADSPLHF

size: NA
J: TRBJ1-2
D: TRBD1
V: TRBV29-1
DNA: TGCAGCGTTGAAGAAGGGACAGCTAACTATGGCTACACCTTC
CDR3: CSVEEGTANYGYTF

size: NA
J: TRBJ1-2
D: NA
V: TRBV29-1
DNA: TGCAGCGTTGTAGCGGGGTATGGCTACACCTTC
CDR3: CSVVAGYGYTF

size: NA
J: TRBJ1-1
D: NA
V: TRBV5-8
DNA: TGTGCCAGCAGCCCCCTGGGAACGGGGACTGAAGCTTTCTTT
CDR3: CASSPLGTGTEAFF

size: NA
J: TRBJ2-1
D: TRBD2
V: TRBV4-1
DNA: TGCGCCAGCAGCCACCTGGGACTAGCGGGAAATACGAGGTCCTACAATGAGCAGTTCTTC
CDR3: CASSHLGLAGNTRSYNEQFF

size: NA
J: TRBJ1-6
D: TRBD1
V: TRBV5-1
DNA: TGCGCCAGCAGCTTGGAGACAGGGAATAATTCACCCCTCCACTTT
CDR3: CASSLETGNNSPLHF

size: NA
J: TRBJ1-1
D: NA
V: TRBV7-9
DNA: TGTGCCAGCAGCTTACTAGACAGCCAGAACACTGAAGCTTTCTTT
CDR3: CASSLLDSQNTEAFF

size: NA
J: TRBJ1-1
D: NA
V: TRBV4-3
DNA: TGCGCCAGCAGCCAAGACGGCAGGGCGATTGGAGCTTTCTTT
CDR3: CASSQDGRAIGAFF

size: NA
J: TRBJ2-1
D: TRBD1
V: TRBV4-3
DNA: TGCGCCAGCAGCCAAGCCACAGGGGTAACCTACAATGAGCAGTTCTTC
CDR3: CASSQATGVTYNEQFF

size: NA
J: TRBJ1-1
D: NA
V: TRBV27
DNA: TGTGCCAGCAGCACAGGGAACACTGAAGCTTTCTTT
CDR3: CASSTGNTEAFF

size: NA
J: TRBJ2-1
D: TRBD1
V: TRBV25-1
DNA: TGTGCCAGCAGTCCGCGGACAGGTGCCAATGAGCAGTTCTTC
CDR3: CASSPRTGANEQFF

size: NA
J: TRBJ1-2
D: TRBD1
V: TRBV2
DNA: TGTGCCAGCAGTGGGGACAGCCATGGCTACACCTTC
CDR3: CASSGDSHGYTF

size: NA
J: TRBJ1-6
D: NA
V: TRBV27
DNA: TGTGCCAGCAGTTTGACAGAACTATATAATTCACCCCTCCACTTT
CDR3: CASSLTELYNSPLHF

size: NA
J: TRBJ2-2
D: NA
V: TRBV18
DNA: TGTGCCAGCTCACCAGTCGGGACAGGGGAGCTGTTTTTT
CDR3: CASSPVGTGELFF

size: NA
J: TRBJ1-1
D: TRBD1
V: TRBV27
DNA: TGTGCCAGCAGTCAGGACAGGTGGACTGAAGCTTTCTTT
CDR3: CASSQDRWTEAFF

size: NA
J: TRBJ2-2
D: TRBD2
V: TRBV6-5
DNA: TGTGCCAGCAGTTCAAGCGGGGGGACCGACACCGGGGAGCTGTTTTTT
CDR3: CASSSSGGTDTGELFF

size: NA
J: TRBJ1-1
D: TRBD1
V: TRBV5-4
DNA: TGTGCCAGTAGCCTGACAGGGAATACTGAAGCTTTCTTT
CDR3: CASSLTGNTEAFF

size: NA
J: TRBJ2-3
D: NA
V: TRBV2
DNA: TGTGCCAGCAGGGAAGTGAGCGAGAGCACAGATACGCAGTATTTT
CDR3: CASREVSESTDTQYF

size: NA
J: TRBJ1-2
D: TRBD1
V: TRBV5-1
DNA: TGCGCCAGCAGCTTAGGGACAGAGAATGGCTACACCTTC
CDR3: CASSLGTENGYTF

size: once
J: TRBJ1-2
D: NA
V: TRBV11-2
DNA: TGTGCCAGCAGCTCGATCGGGGGGCGACGGTATGGCTACACCTTC
CDR3: CASSSIGGRRYGYTF

size: NA
J: TRBJ2-5
D: NA
V: TRBV10-2
DNA: TGCGCCAGCAGTGAGTCACCCAGGGGTGGCGAGACCCAGTACTTC
CDR3: CASSESPRGGETQYF

size: NA
J: TRBJ2-4
D: NA
V: TRBV2
DNA: TGTGCCAGCAGCCAGGGATCGGAAAACATTCAGTACTTC
CDR3: CASSQGSENIQYF

size: once
J: TRBJ2-1
D: TRBD2
V: TRBV7-2
DNA: TGTGCCAGCAGCGCACTAGCGGGGGCCGCATACAATGAGCAGTTCTTC
CDR3: CASSALAGAAYNEQFF

size: NA
J: TRBJ1-2
D: TRBD1
V: TRBV18
DNA: TGTGCCAGCTCACAATCTCAGGGGGGCTATGGCTACACCTTC
CDR3: CASSQSQGGYGYTF

size: NA
J: TRBJ1-2
D: NA
V: TRBV15
DNA: TGTGCCACCAGCAGAGAACGGAGATATGGCTACACCTTC
CDR3: CATSRERRYGYTF

size: NA
J: TRBJ1-5
D: TRBD1
V: TRBV19
DNA: TGTGCCAGCGGACAGGGCCTCCAACCCCAGCATTTT
CDR3: CASGQGLQPQHF

size: NA
J: TRBJ1-4
D: TRBD1
V: TRBV5-1
DNA: TGCGCCAGCAGCTTGGCCGGGTCACAGGGGGGTGAAAAACTGTTTTTT
CDR3: CASSLAGSQGGEKLFF

size: NA
J: TRBJ1-1
D: NA
V: TRBV5-1
DNA: TGCGCCAGCAGCTTGTTACTCTTGAACACTGAAGCTTTCTTT
CDR3: CASSLLLLNTEAFF

size: NA
J: TRBJ2-1
D: NA
V: TRBV11-3
DNA: TGTGCCAGCAGCTTACACAGGGGAGGAACCTACAATGAGCAGTTCTTC
CDR3: CASSLHRGGTYNEQFF

size: NA
J: TRBJ2-1
D: TRBD2
V: TRBV25-1
DNA: TGTGCCAGCAGTGAATTGCGCCGGGGGGAACACAATGAGCAGTTCTTC
CDR3: CASSELRRGEHNEQFF

size: NA
J: TRBJ1-1
D: NA
V: TRBV4-3
DNA: TGCGCCAGCAGCCAAGAGGCGGGCCGGGGAGCTTTCTTT
CDR3: CASSQEAGRGAFF

size: NA
J: TRBJ2-3
D: TRBD2
V: TRBV4-2
DNA: TGTGCCAGCAGCCCTAGGGTAGCGGGGGGCACAGATACGCAGTATTTT
CDR3: CASSPRVAGGTDTQYF